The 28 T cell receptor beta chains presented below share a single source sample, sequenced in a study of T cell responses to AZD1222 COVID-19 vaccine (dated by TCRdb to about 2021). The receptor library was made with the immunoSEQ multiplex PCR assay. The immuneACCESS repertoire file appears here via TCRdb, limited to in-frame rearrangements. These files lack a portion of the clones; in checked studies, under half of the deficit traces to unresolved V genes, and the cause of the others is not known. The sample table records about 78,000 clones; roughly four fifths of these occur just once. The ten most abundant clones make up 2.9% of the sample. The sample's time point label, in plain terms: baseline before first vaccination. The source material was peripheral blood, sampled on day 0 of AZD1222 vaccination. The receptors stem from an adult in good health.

The CDR3 region has the DNA TGTGCCAGCCCGGGACAGGTAAAACTCTCTGGGGCCAACGTCCTGACTTTC. It is translated as CASPGQVKLSGANVLTF. This chain joins TRBV3-1 (or the pseudogene TRBV3-2) and TRBJ2-6; 8 bases fit TRBD1. V lost 8 bases and J lost 0; bases outside the gene matches: 9. This CDR3 is built from 17 residues. Looked up from germline, CDR1 is LGHDT and CDR2 is YNNKEL (reference sequence).

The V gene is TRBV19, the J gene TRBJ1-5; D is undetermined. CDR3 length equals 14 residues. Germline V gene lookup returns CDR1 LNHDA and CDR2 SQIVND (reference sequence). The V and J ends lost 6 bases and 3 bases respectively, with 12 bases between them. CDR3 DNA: TGTGCCAGTAGAACTGCAGTTTCCAATCAGCCCCAGCATTTT. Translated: CASRTAVSNQPQHF.

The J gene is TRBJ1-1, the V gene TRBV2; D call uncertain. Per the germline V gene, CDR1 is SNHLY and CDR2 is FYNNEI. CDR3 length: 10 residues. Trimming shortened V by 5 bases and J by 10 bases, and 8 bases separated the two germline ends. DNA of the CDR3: TGTGCCAGCAGTCAGAAGCGAGCTTTCTTT. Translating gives CASSQKRAFF.

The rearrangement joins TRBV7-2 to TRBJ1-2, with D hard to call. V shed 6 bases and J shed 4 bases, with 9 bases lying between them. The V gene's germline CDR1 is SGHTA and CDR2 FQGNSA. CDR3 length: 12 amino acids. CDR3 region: CASSRRSYGYTF. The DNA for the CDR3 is TGTGCCAGCAGTAGGCGGTCCTATGGCTACACCTTC. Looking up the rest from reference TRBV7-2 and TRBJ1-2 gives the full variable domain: GAGVSQSPSNKVTEKGKDVELRCDPISGHTALYWYRQSLGQGLEFLIYFQGNSAPDKSGLPSDRFSAERTGGSVSTLTIQRTQQEDSAVYLCASSRRSYGYTFGSGTRLTVV.

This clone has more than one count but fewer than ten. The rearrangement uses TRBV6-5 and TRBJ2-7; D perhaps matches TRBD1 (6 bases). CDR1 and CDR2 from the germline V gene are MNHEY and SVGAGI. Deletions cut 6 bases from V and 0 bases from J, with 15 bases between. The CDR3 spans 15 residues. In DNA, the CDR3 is TGTGCCAGCAGCGCACAAAAGACAGGCTCCTACGAGCAGTACTTC. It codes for CASSAQKTGSYEQYF.

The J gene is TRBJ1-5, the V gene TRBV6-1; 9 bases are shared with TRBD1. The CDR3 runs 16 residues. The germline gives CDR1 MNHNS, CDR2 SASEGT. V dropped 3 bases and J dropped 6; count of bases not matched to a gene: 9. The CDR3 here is CASSDTGGWVRQPQHF. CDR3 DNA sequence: TGTGCCAGCAGTGACACAGGGGGCTGGGTGCGTCAGCCCCAGCATTTT.

The CDR3 DNA reads TGTGCTAGTGGTTTACAACCGACAGGGGAGGTATTTGGCTACACCTTC. Protein sequence: CASGLQPTGEVFGYTF. This rearrangement joins TRBV12-5 to TRBJ1-2; the match to TRBD1 covers 8 bases. This CDR3 spans 16 amino acids. Germline CDR1 reads LGHNT; CDR2 reads FRNRAP. The V and J ends lost 3 bases and 7 bases, in that order; junction bases with no gene match: 13.

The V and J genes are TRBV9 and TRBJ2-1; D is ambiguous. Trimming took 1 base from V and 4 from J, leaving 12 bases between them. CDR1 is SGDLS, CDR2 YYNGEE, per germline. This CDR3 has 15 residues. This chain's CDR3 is CASSVTPTVYNEQFF. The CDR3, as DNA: TGTGCCAGCAGCGTAACTCCGACTGTTTACAATGAGCAGTTCTTC.

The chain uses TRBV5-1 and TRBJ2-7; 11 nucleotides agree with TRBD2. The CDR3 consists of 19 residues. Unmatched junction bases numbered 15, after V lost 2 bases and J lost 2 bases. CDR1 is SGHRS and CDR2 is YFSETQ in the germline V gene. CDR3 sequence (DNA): TGCGCCAGCAGCTTTGACCGACTAGCGGGAAGCATGAATCCCTACGAGCAGTACTTC. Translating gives CASSFDRLAGSMNPYEQYF.

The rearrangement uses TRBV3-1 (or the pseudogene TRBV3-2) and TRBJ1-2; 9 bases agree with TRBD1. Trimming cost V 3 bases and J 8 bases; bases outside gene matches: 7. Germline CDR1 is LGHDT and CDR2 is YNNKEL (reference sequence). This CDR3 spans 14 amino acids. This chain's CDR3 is CASSHQGQGSGYTF. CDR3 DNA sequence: TGTGCCAGCAGCCACCAGGGACAGGGCTCGGGCTACACCTTC.

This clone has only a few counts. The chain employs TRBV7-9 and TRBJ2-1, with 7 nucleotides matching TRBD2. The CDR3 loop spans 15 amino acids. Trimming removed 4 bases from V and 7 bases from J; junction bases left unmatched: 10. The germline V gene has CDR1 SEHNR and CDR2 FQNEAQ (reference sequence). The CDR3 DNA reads TGTGCCAGCAGCTACGGGAGGTCCCAAGATAATGAGCAGTTCTTC. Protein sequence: CASSYGRSQDNEQFF.

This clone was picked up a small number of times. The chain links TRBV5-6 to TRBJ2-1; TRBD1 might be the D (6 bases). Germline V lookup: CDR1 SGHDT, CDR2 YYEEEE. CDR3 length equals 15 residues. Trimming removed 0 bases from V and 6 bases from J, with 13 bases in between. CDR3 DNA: TGTGCCAGCAGCTTGGGGGCAGGGGCTAGCAATGAGCAGTTCTTC. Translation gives CASSLGAGASNEQFF. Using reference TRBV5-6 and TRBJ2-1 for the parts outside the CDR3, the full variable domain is DAGVTQSPTHLIKTRGQQVTLRCSPKSGHDTVSWYQQALGQGPQFIFQYYEEEERQRGNFPDRFSGHQFPNYSSELNVNALLLGDSALYLCASSLGAGASNEQFFGPGTRLTVL.

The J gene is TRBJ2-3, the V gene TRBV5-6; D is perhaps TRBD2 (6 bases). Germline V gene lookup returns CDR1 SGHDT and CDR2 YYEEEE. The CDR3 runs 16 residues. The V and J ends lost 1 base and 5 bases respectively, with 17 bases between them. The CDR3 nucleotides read TGTGCCAGCAGCTTGAGTAGGCGGAGGGCCATAGATACGCAGTATTTT. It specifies CASSLSRRRAIDTQYF.

CDR3 DNA: TGTGCCAGCAGTTTAGGGCACAGGGTCGGCTACACCTTC. This gives the protein CASSLGHRVGYTF. The genes are TRBV12-3 or TRBV12-4 and TRBJ1-2, with D tentatively TRBD1 (6 bases). Trimming cost V 1 base and J 8 bases, with 11 bases left between them. This CDR3 has 13 residues.

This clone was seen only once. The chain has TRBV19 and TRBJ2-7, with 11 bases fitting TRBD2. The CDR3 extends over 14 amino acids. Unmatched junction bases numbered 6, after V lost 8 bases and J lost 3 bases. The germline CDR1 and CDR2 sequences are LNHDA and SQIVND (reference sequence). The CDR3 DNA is TGTGCCAGTTCAAAACTAGCGGGAGACTACGAGCAGTACTTC. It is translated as CASSKLAGDYEQYF.

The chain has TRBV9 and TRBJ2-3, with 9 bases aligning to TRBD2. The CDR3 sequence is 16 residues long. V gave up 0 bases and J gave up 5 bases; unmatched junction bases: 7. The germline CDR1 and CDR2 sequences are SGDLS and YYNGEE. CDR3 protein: CASSVEETSGGDTQYF. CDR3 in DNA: TGTGCCAGCAGCGTAGAAGAGACTAGCGGTGGAGATACGCAGTATTTT.

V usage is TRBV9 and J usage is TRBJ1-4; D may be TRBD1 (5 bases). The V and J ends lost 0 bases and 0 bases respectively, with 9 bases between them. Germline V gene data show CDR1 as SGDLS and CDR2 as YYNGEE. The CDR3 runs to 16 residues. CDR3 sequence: CASSVARGATNEKLFF. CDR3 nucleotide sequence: TGTGCCAGCAGCGTAGCCCGAGGGGCAACTAATGAAAAACTGTTTTTT.

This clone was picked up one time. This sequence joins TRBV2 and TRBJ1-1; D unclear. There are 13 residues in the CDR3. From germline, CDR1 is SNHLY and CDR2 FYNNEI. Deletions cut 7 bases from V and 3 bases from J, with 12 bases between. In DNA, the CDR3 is TGTGCCAGCAATACGATTCGGGACACTGAAGCTTTCTTT. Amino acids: CASNTIRDTEAFF.

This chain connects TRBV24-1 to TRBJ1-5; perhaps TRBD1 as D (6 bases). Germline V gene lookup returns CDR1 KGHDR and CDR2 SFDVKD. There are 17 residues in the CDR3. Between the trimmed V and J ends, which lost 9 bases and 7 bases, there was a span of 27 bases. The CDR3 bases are TGTGCCACCCCCTGCGGTCGGGGGCGCACCTACGGGCAGCCCCAGCATTTT. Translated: CATPCGRGRTYGQPQHF.

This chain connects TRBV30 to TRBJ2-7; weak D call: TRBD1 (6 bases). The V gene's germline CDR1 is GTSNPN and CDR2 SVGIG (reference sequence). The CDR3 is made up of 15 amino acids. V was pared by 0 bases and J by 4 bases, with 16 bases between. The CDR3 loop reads CAWSVAPGRGYEQYF. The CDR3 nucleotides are TGTGCCTGGAGTGTGGCCCCGGGCAGGGGTTACGAGCAGTACTTC.

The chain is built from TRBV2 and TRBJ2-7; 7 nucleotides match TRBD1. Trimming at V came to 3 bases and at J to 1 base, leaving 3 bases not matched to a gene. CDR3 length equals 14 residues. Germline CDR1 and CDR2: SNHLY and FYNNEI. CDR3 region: CASSDLGQSYEQYF. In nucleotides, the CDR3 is TGTGCCAGCAGTGATCTGGGACAGTCCTACGAGCAGTACTTC.

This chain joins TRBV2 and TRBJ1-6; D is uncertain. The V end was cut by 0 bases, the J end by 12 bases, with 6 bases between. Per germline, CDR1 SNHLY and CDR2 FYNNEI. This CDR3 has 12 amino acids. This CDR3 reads CASSEAIKPLHF. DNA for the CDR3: TGTGCCAGCAGTGAAGCGATCAAACCCCTCCACTTT. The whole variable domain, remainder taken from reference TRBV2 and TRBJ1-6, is EPEVTQTPSHQVTQMGQEVILRCVPISNHLYFYWYRQILGQKVEFLVSFYNNEISEKSEIFDDQFSVERPDGSNFTLKIRSTKLEDSAMYFCASSEAIKPLHFGNGTRLTVT.

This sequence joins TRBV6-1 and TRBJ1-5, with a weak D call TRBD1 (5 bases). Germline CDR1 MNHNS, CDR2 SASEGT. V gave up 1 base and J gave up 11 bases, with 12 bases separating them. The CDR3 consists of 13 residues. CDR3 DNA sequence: TGTGCCAGCAGTGAAGGGGGGTCTTCGTCCCAGCATTTT. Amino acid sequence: CASSEGGSSSQHF.

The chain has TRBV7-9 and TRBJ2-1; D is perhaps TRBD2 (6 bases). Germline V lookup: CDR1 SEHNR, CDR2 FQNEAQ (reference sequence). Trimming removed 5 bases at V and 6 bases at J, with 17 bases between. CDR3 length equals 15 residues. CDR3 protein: CASSVYRTTGNEQFF. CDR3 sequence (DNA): TGTGCCAGCAGCGTCTATAGGACTACCGGCAATGAGCAGTTCTTC.

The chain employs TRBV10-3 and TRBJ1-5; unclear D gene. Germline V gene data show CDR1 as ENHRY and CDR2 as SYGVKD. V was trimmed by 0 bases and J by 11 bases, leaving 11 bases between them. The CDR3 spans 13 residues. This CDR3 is CAISESPTSSQHF. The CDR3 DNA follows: TGTGCCATCAGTGAGTCTCCCACCTCGTCCCAGCATTTT.

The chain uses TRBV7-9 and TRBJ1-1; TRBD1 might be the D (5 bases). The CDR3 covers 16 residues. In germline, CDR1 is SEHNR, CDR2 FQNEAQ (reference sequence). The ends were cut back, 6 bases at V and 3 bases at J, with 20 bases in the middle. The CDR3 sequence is CASSSLLRGEDTEAFF. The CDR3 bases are TGTGCCAGCAGTTCTCTCCTAAGAGGGGAGGACACTGAAGCTTTCTTT.

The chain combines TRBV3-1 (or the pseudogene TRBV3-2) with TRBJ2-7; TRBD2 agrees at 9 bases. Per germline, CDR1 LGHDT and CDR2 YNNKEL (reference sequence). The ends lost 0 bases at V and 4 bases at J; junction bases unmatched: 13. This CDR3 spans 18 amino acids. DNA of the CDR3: TGTGCCAGCAGCCAAGATCTGAAAAGCGGGGGGTTGAGATACGAGCAGTACTTC. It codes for CASSQDLKSGGLRYEQYF.

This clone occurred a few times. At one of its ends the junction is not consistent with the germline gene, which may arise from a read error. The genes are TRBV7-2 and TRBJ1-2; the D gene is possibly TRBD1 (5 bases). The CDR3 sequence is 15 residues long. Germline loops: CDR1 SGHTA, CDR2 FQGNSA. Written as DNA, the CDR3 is TGTGCCAGCAGCTCCACCCCACCGGGACCGGGAGATCCGCGCTTC. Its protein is CASSSTPPGPGDPRF. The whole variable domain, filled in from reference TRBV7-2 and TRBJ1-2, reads GAGVSQSPSNKVTEKGKDVELRCDPISGHTALYWYRQSLGQGLEFLIYFQGNSAPDKSGLPSDRFSAERTGGSVSTLTIQRTQQEDSAVYLCASSSTPPGPGDPRFGSGTRLTVV.